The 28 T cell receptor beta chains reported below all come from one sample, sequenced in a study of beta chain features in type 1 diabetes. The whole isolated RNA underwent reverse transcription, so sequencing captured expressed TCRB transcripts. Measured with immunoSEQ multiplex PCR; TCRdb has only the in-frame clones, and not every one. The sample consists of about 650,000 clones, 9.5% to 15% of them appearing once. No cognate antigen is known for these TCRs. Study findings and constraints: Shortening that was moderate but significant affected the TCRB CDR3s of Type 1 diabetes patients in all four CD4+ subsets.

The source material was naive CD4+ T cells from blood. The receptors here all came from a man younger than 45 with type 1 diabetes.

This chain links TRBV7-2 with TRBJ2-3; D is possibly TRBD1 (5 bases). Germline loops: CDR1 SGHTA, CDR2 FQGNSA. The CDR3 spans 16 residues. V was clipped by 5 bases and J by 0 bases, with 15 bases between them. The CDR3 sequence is CASSTDSPRSTDTQYF. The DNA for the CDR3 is TGTGCCAGCAGCACTGACAGTCCCCGTAGCACAGATACGCAGTATTTT.

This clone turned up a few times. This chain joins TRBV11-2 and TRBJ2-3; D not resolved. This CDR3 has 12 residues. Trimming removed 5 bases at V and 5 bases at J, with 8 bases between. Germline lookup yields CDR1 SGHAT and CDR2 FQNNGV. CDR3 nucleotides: TGTGCCAGCAGCCCATGGTTAGATACGCAGTATTTT. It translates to CASSPWLDTQYF.

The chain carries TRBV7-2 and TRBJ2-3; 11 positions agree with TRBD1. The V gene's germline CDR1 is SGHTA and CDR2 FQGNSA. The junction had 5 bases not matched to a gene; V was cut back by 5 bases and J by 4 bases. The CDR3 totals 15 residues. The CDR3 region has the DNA TGTGCCAGCAGCCCGTGGACAGGGGGCGCAGATACGCAGTATTTT. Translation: CASSPWTGGADTQYF.

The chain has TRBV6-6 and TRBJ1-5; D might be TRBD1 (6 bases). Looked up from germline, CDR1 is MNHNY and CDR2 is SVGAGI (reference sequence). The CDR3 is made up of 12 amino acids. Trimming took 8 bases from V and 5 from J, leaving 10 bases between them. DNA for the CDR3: TGTGCCAGCGGTACAGGGCATCAGCCCCAGCATTTT. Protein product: CASGTGHQPQHF.

The CDR3 DNA sequence: TGTGCCAGTAGACCGGGAGCGGACTACTATGGCTACACCTTC. Amino acids: CASRPGADYYGYTF. J is TRBJ1-2 and V is TRBV19; D is undetermined. The V and J ends lost 6 bases and 3 bases respectively, with 14 bases between them. The CDR3 covers 14 residues. The germline gives CDR1 LNHDA, CDR2 SQIVND (reference sequence).

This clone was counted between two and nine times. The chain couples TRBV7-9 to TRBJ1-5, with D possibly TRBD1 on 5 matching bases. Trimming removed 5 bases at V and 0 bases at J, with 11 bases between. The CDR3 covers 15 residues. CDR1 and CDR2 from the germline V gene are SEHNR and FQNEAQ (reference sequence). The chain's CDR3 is CASSRGTVSNQPQHF. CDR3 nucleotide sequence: TGTGCCAGCAGCCGCGGGACGGTTAGCAATCAGCCCCAGCATTTT.

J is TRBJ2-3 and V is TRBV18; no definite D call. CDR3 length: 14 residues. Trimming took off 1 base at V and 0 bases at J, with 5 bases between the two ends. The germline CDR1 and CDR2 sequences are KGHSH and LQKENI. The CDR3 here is CASSPRVSTDTQYF. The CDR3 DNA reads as TGTGCCAGCTCACCACGGGTGAGCACAGATACGCAGTATTTT.

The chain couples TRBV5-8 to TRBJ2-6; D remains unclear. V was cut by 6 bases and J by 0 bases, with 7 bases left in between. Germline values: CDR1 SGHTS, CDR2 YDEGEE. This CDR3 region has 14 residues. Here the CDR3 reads CASKTDSGANVLTF. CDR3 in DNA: TGTGCCAGCAAAACAGACTCTGGGGCCAACGTCCTGACTTTC. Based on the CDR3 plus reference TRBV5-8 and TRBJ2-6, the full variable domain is EAGVTQSPTHLIKTRGQQATLRCSPISGHTSVYWYQQALGLGLQFLLWYDEGEERNRGNFPPRFSGRQFPNYSSELNVNALELEDSALYLCASKTDSGANVLTFGAGSRLTVL.

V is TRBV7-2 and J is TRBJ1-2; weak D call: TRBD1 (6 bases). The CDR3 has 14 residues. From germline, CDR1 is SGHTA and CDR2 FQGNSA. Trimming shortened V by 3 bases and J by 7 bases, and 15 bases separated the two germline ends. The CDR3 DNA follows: TGTGCCAGCAGCTTGGAGAACAGGGCTGGTGGCTACACCTTC. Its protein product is CASSLENRAGGYTF.

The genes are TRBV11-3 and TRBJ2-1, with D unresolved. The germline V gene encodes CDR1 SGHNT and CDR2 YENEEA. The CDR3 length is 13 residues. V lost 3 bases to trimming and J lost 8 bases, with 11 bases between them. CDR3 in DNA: TGTGCCAGCAGCTTGGGCTATCGCGATGAGCAGTTCTTC. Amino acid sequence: CASSLGYRDEQFF.

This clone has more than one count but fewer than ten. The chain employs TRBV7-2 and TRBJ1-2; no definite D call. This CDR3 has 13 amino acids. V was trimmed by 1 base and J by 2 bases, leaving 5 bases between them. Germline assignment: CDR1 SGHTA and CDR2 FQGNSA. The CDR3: CASSLEQNYGYTF. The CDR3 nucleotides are TGTGCCAGCAGCTTAGAGCAGAACTATGGCTACACCTTC. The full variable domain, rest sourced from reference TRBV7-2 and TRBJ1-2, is GAGVSQSPSNKVTEKGKDVELRCDPISGHTALYWYRQSLGQGLEFLIYFQGNSAPDKSGLPSDRFSAERTGGSVSTLTIQRTQQEDSAVYLCASSLEQNYGYTFGSGTRLTVV.

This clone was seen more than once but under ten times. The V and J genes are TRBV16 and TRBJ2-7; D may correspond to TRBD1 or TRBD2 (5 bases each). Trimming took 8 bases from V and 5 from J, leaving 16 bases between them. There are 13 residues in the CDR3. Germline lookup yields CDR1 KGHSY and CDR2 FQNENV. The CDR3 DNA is TGTGCCAGCGCCGCTGGGGGTTCCCACGAGCAGTACTTC. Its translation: CASAAGGSHEQYF.

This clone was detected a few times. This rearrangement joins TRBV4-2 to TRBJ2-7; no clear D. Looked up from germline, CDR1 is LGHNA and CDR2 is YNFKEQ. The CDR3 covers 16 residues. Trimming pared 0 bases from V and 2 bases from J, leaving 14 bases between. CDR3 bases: TGTGCCAGCAGCCAAGATTCCGACGGAACCCCCTACGAGCAGTACTTC. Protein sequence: CASSQDSDGTPYEQYF.

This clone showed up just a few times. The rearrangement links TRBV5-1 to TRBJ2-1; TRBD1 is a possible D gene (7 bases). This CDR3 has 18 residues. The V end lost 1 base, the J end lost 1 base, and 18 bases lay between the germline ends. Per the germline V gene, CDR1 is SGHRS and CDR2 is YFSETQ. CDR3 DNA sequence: TGCGCCAGCAGCTTGCAGGGGGGCGCCCTGGGGTCCTACAATGAGCAGTTCTTC. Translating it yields CASSLQGGALGSYNEQFF.

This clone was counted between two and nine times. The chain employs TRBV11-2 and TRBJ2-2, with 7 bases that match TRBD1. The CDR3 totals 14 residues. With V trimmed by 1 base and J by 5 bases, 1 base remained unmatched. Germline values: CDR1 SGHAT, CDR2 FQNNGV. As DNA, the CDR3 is TGTGCCAGCAGCTTAGGGACAGGAACCGGGGAGCTGTTTTTT. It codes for CASSLGTGTGELFF.

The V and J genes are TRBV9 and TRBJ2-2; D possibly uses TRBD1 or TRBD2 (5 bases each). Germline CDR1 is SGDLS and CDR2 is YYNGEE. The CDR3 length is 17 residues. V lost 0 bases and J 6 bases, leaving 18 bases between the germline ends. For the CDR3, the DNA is TGTGCCAGCAGCGTAGCCCCTGTGAGGGACGGGTCCGGGGAGCTGTTTTTT. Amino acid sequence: CASSVAPVRDGSGELFF.

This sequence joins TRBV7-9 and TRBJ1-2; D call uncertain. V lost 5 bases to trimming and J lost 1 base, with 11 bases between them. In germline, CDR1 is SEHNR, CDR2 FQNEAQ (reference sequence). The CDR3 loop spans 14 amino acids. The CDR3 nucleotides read TGTGCCAGCAGCCAATCGGGGAGTAACTATGGCTACACCTTC. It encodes CASSQSGSNYGYTF.

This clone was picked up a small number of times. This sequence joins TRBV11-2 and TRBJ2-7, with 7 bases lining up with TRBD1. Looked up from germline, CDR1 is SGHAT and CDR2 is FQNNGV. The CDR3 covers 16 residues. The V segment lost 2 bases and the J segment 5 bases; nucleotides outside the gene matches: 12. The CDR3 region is CASSLRQGEGANEQYF. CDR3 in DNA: TGTGCCAGCAGCTTAAGACAGGGAGAGGGGGCTAACGAGCAGTACTTC.

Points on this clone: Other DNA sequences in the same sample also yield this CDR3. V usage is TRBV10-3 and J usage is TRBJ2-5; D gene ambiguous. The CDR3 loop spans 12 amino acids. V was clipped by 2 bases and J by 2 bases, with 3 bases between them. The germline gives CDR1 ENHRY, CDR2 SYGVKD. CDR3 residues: CAISEGQETQYF. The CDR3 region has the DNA TGTGCCATCAGTGAGGGGCAAGAGACCCAGTACTTC.

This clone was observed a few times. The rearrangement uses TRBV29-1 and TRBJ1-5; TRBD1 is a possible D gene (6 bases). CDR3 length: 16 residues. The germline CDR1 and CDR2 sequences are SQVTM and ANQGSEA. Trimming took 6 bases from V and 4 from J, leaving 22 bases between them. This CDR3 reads CSVQVGKGGLNQPQHF. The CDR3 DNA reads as TGCAGCGTCCAAGTCGGTAAGGGGGGCTTGAATCAGCCCCAGCATTTT.

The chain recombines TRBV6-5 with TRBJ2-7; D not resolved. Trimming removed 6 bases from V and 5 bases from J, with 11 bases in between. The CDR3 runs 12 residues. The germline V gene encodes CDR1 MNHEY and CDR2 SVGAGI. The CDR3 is CASSSDKDEQYF. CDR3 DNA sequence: TGTGCCAGCAGCTCCGACAAGGACGAGCAGTACTTC.

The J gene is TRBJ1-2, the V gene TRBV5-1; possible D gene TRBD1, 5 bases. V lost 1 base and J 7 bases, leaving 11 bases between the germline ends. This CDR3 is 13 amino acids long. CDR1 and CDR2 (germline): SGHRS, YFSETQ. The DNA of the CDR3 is TGCGCCAGCAGCTTGCTGGAGAGGGGTGGCTACACCTTC. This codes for CASSLLERGGYTF. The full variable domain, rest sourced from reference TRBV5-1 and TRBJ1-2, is KAGVTQTPRYLIKTRGQQVTLSCSPISGHRSVSWYQQTPGQGLQFLFEYFSETQRNKGNFPGRFSGRQFSNSRSEMNVSTLELGDSALYLCASSLLERGGYTFGSGTRLTVV.

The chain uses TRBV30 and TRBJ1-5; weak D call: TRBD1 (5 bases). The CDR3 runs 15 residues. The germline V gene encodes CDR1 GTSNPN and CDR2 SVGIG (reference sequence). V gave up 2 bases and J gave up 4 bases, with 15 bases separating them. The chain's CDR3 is CAWSNPGRGNQPQHF. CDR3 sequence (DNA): TGTGCCTGGAGTAACCCAGGGCGGGGGAATCAGCCCCAGCATTTT.

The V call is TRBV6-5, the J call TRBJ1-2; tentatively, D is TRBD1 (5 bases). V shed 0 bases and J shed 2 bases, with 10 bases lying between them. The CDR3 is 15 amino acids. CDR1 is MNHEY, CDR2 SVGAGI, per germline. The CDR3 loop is CASSYSRYRNYGYTF. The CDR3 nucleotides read TGTGCCAGCAGTTACTCGAGATACAGGAACTATGGCTACACCTTC.

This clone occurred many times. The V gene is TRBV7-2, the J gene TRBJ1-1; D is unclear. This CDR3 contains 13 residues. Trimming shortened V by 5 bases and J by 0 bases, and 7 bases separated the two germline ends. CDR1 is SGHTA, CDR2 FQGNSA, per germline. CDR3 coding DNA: TGTGCCAGCAGCGTCATAATGAACACTGAAGCTTTCTTT. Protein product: CASSVIMNTEAFF.

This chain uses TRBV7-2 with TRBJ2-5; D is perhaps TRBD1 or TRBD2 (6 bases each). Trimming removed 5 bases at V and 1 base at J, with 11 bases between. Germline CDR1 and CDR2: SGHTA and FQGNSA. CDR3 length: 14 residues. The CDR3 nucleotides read TGTGCCAGCAGCAGAGGGGGGTCCCAAGAGACCCAGTACTTC. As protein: CASSRGGSQETQYF. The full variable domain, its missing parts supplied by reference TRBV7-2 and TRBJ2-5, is GAGVSQSPSNKVTEKGKDVELRCDPISGHTALYWYRQSLGQGLEFLIYFQGNSAPDKSGLPSDRFSAERTGGSVSTLTIQRTQQEDSAVYLCASSRGGSQETQYFGPGTRLLVL.

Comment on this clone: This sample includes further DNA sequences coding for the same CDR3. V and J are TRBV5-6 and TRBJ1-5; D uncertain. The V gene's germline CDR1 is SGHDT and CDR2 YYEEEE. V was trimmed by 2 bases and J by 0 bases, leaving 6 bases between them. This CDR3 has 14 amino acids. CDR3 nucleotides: TGTGCCAGCAGCTTAGGACTTAGCAATCAGCCCCAGCATTTT. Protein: CASSLGLSNQPQHF.

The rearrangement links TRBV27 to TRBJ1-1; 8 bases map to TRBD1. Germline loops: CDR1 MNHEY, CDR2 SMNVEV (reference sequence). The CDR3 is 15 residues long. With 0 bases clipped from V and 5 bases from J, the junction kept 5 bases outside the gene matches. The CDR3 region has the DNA TGTGCCAGCAGTTTATCAAACAGGGGGAAGACTGAAGCTTTCTTT. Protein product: CASSLSNRGKTEAFF.